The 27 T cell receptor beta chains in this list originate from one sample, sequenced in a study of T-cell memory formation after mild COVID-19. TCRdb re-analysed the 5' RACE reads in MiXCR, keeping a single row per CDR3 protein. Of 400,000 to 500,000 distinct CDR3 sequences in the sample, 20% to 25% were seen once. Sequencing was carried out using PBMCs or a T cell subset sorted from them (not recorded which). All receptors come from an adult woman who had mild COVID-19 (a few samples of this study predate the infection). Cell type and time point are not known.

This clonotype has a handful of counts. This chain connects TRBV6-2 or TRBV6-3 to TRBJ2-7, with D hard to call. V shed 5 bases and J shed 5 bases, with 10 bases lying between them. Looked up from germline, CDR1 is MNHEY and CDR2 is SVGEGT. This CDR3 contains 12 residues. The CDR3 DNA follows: TGTGCCAGCAGTCAGATTTGGAACGAGCAGTACTTC. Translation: CASSQIWNEQYF.

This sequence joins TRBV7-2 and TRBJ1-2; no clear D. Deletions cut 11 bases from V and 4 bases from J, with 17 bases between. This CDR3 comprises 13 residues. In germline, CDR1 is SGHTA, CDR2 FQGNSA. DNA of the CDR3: TGTGCCTCCACCTCGGGAGGGAGCTATGGCTACACCTTC. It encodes CASTSGGSYGYTF. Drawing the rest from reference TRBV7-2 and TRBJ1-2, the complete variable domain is GAGVSQSPSNKVTEKGKDVELRCDPISGHTALYWYRQSLGQGLEFLIYFQGNSAPDKSGLPSDRFSAERTGGSVSTLTIQRTQQEDSAVYLCASTSGGSYGYTFGSGTRLTVV.

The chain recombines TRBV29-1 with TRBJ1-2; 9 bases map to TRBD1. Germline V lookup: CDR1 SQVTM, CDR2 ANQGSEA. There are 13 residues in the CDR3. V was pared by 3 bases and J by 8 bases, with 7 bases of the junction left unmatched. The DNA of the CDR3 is TGCAGCGTTGAGGACAGGGGCGACCCCGGCTACACCTTC. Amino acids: CSVEDRGDPGYTF.

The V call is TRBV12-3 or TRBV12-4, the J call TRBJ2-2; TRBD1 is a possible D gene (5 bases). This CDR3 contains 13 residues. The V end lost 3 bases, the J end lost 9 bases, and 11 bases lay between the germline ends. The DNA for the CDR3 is TGTGCCAGCAGTTTTCATCAGGGCTGGGAGCTGTTTTTT. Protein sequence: CASSFHQGWELFF.

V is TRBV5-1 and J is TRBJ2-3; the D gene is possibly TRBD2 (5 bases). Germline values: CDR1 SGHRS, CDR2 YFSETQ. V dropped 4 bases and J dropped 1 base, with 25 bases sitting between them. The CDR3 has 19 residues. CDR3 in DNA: TGCGCCAGCAGCGCCCCTAGCCCAATTTCAGGATTTCGCACAGATACGCAGTATTTT. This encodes CASSAPSPISGFRTDTQYF.

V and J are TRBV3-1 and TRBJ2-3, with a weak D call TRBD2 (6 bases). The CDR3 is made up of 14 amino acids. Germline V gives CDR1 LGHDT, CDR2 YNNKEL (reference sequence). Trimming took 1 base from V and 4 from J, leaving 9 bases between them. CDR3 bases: TGTGCCAGCAGCCAAGGACTAGGCCCAGATACGCAGTATTTT. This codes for CASSQGLGPDTQYF.

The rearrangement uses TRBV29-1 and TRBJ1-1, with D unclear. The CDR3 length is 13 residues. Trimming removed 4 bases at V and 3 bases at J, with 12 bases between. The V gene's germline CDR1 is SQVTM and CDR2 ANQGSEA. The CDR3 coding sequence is TGCAGCGTTGCCCAGTTCGGCCACACTGAAGCTTTCTTT. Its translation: CSVAQFGHTEAFF.

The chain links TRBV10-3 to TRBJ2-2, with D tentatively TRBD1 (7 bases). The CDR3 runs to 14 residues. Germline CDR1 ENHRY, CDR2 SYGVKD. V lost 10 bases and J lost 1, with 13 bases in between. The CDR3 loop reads CATAGQLNTGELFF. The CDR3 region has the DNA TGTGCCACCGCGGGACAGCTGAACACCGGGGAGCTGTTTTTT.

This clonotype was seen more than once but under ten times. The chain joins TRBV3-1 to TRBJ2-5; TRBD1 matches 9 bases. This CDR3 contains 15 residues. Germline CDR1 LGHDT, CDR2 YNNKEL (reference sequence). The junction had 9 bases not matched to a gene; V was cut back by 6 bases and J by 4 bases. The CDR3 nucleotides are TGTGCCAGCAGTTTATCGGGGACAGGGAGAGAGACCCAGTACTTC. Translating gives CASSLSGTGRETQYF.

In DNA, the CDR3 is TGTGCCAGCAGTTTTTCTGGGGGCTCGGAGACCCAGTACTTC. It translates to CASSFSGGSETQYF. This chain connects TRBV12-3 or TRBV12-4 to TRBJ2-5; perhaps TRBD1 as D (6 bases). V dropped 3 bases and J dropped 5 bases, with 13 bases sitting between them. The CDR3 runs to 14 residues.

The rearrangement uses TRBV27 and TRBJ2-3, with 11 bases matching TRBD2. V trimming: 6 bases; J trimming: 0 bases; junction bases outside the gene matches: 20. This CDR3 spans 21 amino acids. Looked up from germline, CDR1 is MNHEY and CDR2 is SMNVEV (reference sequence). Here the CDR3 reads CASSPPAGLAGGYQSTDTQYF. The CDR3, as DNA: TGTGCCAGCAGCCCCCCGGCCGGGCTAGCGGGAGGATACCAAAGCACAGATACGCAGTATTTT.

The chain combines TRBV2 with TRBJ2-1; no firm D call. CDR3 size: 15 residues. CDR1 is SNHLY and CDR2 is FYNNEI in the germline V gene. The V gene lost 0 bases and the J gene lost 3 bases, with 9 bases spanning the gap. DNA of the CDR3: TGTGCCAGCAGTGAAGCGCGGCTGGACTACAATGAGCAGTTCTTC. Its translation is CASSEARLDYNEQFF.

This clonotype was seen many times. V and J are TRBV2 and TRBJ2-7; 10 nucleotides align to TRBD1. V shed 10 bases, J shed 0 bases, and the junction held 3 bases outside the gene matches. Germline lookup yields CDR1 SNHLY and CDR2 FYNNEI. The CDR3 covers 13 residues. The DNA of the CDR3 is TGTGCCATGCGGACAGGGGGCTCCTACGAGCAGTACTTC. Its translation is CAMRTGGSYEQYF.

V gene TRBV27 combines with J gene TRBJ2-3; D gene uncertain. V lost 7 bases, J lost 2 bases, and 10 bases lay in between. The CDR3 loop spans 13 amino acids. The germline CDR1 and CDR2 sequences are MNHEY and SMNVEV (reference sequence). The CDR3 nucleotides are TGTGCCAGCACGGAACAGAACACAGATACGCAGTATTTT. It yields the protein CASTEQNTDTQYF.

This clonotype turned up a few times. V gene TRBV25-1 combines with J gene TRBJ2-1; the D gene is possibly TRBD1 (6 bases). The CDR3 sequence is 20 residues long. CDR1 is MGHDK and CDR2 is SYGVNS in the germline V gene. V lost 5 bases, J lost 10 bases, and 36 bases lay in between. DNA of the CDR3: TGTGCCAGCAGTTCTCTCCAGGGGCCAGGGAGAGTTTTTTCCCCGAGGGAGCAGTTCTTC. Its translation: CASSSLQGPGRVFSPREQFF.

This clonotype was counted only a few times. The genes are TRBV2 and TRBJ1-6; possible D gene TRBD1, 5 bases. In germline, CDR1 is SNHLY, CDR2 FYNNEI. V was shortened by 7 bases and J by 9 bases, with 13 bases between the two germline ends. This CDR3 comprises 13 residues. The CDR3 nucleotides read TGTGCCAGCATACGGGGGATGAGTTCACCCCTCCACTTT. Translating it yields CASIRGMSSPLHF.

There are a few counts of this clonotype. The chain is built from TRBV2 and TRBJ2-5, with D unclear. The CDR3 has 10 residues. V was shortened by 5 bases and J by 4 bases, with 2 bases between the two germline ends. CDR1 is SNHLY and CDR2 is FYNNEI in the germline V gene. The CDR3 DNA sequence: TGTGCCAGCAGTACAGAGACCCAGTACTTC. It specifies CASSTETQYF.

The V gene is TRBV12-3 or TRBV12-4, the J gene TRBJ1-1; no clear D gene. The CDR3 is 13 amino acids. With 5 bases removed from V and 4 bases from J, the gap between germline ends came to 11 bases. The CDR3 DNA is TGTGCCAGCAGTATACTTCATTCCACTGAAGCTTTCTTT. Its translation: CASSILHSTEAFF.

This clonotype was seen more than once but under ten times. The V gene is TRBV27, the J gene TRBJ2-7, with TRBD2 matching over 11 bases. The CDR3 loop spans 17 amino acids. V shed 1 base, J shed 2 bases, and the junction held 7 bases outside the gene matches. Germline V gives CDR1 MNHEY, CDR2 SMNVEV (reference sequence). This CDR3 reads CASSLFFTSGGPYEQYF. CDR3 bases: TGTGCCAGCAGTTTATTTTTCACTAGCGGGGGCCCCTACGAGCAGTACTTC.

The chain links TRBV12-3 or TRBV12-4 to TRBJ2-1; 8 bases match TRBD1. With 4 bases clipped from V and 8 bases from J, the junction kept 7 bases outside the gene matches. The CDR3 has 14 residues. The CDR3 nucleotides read TGTGCCAGCAGTTACAGGGGGTCGAGCGATGAGCAGTTCTTC. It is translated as CASSYRGSSDEQFF.

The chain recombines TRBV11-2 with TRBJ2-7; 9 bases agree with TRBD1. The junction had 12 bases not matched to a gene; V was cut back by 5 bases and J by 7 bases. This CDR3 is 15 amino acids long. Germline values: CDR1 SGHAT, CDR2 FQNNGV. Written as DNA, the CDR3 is TGTGCCAGCAGCCCTAGACAGGGGGAGGTGGGTGAGCAGTACTTC. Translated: CASSPRQGEVGEQYF.

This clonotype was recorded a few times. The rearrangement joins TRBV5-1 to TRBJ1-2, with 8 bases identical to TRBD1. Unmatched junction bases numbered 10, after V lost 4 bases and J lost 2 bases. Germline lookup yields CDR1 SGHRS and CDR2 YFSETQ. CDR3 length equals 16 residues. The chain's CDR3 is CASSPFLDRENYGYTF. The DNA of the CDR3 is TGCGCCAGCAGCCCCTTCTTGGACAGGGAGAACTATGGCTACACCTTC.

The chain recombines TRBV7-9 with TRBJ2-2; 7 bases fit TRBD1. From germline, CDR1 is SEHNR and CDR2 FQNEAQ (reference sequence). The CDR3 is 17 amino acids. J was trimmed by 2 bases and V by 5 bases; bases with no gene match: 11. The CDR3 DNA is TGTGCCAGCAGCCCCAGGACCGGGACAGTAAACACCGGGGAGCTGTTTTTT. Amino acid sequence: CASSPRTGTVNTGELFF.

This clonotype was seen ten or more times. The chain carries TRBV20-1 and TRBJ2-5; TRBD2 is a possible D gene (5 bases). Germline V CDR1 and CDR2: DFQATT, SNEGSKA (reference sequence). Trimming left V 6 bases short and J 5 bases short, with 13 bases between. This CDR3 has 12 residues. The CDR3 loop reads CSAQQDSETQYF. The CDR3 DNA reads TGCAGTGCACAGCAGGACTCGGAGACCCAGTACTTC.

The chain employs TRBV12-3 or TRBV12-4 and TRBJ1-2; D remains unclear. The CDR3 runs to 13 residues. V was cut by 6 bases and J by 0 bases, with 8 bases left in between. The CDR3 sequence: CASSLDTNYGYTF. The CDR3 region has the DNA TGTGCCAGCAGCCTTGATACTAACTATGGCTACACCTTC.

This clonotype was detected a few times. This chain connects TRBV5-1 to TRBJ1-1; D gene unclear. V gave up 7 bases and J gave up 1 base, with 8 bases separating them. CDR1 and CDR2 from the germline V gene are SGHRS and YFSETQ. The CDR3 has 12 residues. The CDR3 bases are TGCGCCAGCCGTGCCTCGAACACTGAAGCTTTCTTT. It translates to CASRASNTEAFF.

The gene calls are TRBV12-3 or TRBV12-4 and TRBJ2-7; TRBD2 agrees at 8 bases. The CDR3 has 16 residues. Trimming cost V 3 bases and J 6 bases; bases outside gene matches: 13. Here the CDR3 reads CASSFDPGLAPGEQYF. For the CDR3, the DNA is TGTGCCAGCAGTTTTGACCCTGGACTAGCTCCAGGCGAGCAGTACTTC.